This TCR beta chain originates from a study of CD8 T cells in ankylosing spondylitis. This clonotype was seen a few times. The antigen is undetermined. The study's findings and limits: Disease-linked clones were CD8+ and relatively rare in peripheral blood.

V was clipped by 2 bases and J by 5 bases, with 4 bases between them. The CDR3 is 11 residues long. Germline CDR1 is PRHDT and CDR2 is FYEKMQ (reference sequence). Via MiXCR, TCRdb re-called the 5' RACE reads, giving one row per CDR3 protein. The sample comprises fewer than 180,000 distinct CDR3 sequences, roughly 44% of which are singletons, and 13% to 15% rests with the top ten. The origin of this receptor is a male donor with ankylosing spondylitis. Input material: synovial fluid, either unsorted or a sorted T cell fraction (not recorded which). The chain couples TRBV13 to TRBJ2-7; D gene ambiguous. The CDR3 sequence is CASSLLNEQYF. Here the CDR3 DNA reads TGTGCCAGCAGCTTACTCAACGAGCAGTACTTC.